Reported below is one T cell receptor (beta chain). The primer mix had 60 Vbeta and 13 Jbeta primers. Repertoires were generated with immunoSEQ multiplex PCR, while TCRdb's copy carries only in-frame clones and drops some. Among some 130,000 clones listed, roughly 78% were seen once. CDR1 is PRHDT, CDR2 FYEKMQ, per germline (reference sequence). J gave up 5 bases and V 5 bases, and 8 bases lay outside the gene matches. CDR3 length: 14 amino acids. The sample belongs to a study of cytomegalovirus exposure and HLA in healthy donors. This sequence was found in a man aged 25 to 40 in good health and CMV-seronegative. The chain links TRBV13 to TRBJ2-7, with TRBD1 matching over 8 bases. Material for sequencing was PBMCs. The CDR3 loop reads CASSMAGTGDEQYF. The CDR3 region has the DNA TGTGCCAGCAGCATGGCCGGGACAGGTGACGAGCAGTACTTC.